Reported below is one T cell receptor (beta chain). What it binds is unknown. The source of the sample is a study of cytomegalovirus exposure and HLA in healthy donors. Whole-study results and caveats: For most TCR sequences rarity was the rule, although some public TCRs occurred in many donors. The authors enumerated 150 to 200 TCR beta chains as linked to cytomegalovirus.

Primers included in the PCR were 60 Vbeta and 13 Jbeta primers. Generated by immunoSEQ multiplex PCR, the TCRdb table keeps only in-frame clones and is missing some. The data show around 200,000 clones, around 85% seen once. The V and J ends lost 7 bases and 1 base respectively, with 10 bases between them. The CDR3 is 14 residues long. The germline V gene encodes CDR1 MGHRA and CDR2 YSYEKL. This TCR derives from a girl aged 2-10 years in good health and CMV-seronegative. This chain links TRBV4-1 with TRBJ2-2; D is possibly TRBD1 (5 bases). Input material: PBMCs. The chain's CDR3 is CASNGALNTGELFF. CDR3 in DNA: TGCGCCAGCAATGGGGCCTTGAACACCGGGGAGCTGTTTTTT.